Here is one T cell receptor beta chain with its context. Its antigen is not identified. HIV-negative, healthy adults without recent acute infections or vaccinations were the donors. V lost 9 bases and J 5 bases, leaving 17 bases between the germline ends. The CDR3 is made up of 13 amino acids. In germline, CDR1 is LNHDA, CDR2 SQIVND (reference sequence). These data belong to a study of shared clonotypes between healthy human individuals. Findings of the study overall: Memory subsets had estimated richness that was generally smaller than that of naive subsets.

Sequencing used immunoSEQ multiplex PCR; TCRdb keeps in-frame clones, though not all of them. In the table there are roughly 1,600,000 clones, 98% to 99% of which are singletons. Material for sequencing was naive CD4+ T cells sorted from blood. Indicated subset: CD45RA+ positively selected. The chain combines TRBV19 with TRBJ2-7, with D uncertain. The sequence was obtained from a man aged 25-40 years in good health. In DNA, the CDR3 is TGTGCCAGCCGGACCAATTCCCAGGACGAGCAGTACTTC. Translating it yields CASRTNSQDEQYF.